Each of the 3 T cell receptor beta chains below was sequenced from the same sample in a study of naive and memory T cell subsets. The beta constant-region primer was an equimolar mix of two oligonucleotides covering TRBC1 and TRBC2. A single record per CDR3 protein comes from TCRdb applying MiXCR to the UMI-ligation and nested PCR reads. This sample yields approximately 82,000 distinct CDR3 sequences, of which over 7% are seen a single time; 1.6% belongs to the top ten. The sample taken for sequencing was central memory CD4+ T cells from blood. The receptors stem from a human donor in good health.

The sample holds many counts of this clonotype. V and J are TRBV6-6 and TRBJ1-2; D gene unclear. Trimming shortened V by 2 bases and J by 1 base, and 8 bases separated the two germline ends. The germline gives CDR1 MNHNY, CDR2 SVGAGI (reference sequence). This CDR3 region has 14 residues. DNA of the CDR3: TGTGCCAGCAGTTACATCGGCCTTAACTATGGCTACACCTTC. This encodes CASSYIGLNYGYTF.

Ten or more counts support this clonotype. This chain uses TRBV20-1 with TRBJ1-4; 11 nucleotides match TRBD1. The CDR3 is 15 amino acids. Germline values: CDR1 DFQATT, CDR2 SNEGSKA (reference sequence). Trimming took 3 bases from V and 7 from J; bases not matched to a gene: 7. CDR3 region: CSARWPGQGVEKLFF. The CDR3 bases are TGCAGTGCTAGGTGGCCGGGACAGGGGGTTGAAAAACTGTTTTTT.

Many counts were recorded for this clonotype. CDR3 sequence reads: CASSQGSEFLHF. The CDR3 DNA reads as TGTGCCAGCAGCCAAGGATCCGAGTTCCTGCATTTT. The chain links TRBV3-1 to TRBJ1-5; D not certain. Trimming left V 1 base short and J 15 bases short, with 13 bases between. The CDR3 is 12 amino acids. Germline CDR1 reads LGHDT; CDR2 reads YNNKEL (reference sequence). Looking up the rest from reference TRBV3-1 and TRBJ1-5 gives the full variable domain: DTAVSQTPKYLVTQMGNDKSIKCEQNLGHDTMYWYKQDSKKFLKIMFSYNNKELIINETVPNRFSPKSPDKAHLNLHINSLELGDSAVYFCASSQGSEFLHFGDGTRLSIL.